The present T cell receptor beta chain was sequenced within a study of shared clonotypes between healthy human individuals. Study-wide results and caveats: Naive CD4 clonotypes were shared across a handful of donors at about 5.3%. Among donors, clonotype sharing was expected to be affected by sequencing depth. Some clonotypes were shared by all four sorted-subset donors, while others were not shared. The non-shared ones had lower generation probabilities than the shared ones.

Trimming at V came to 6 bases and at J to 2 bases, leaving 2 bases not matched to a gene. Germline V gives CDR1 MNHEY, CDR2 SMNVEV (reference sequence). This CDR3 region has 13 residues. Every donor, a Caucasian adult, lived in Nashville, Tennessee. In this sample, this clone turned up once. Its target is not known. Sequencing was performed with immunoSEQ multiplex PCR; in TCRdb, only in-frame clones are kept and a portion is missing. Of roughly 700,000 clones listed, around 67% were seen once; the top ten hold about 1.7%. This clonotype originated in a young woman in good health. Sequencing input: memory CD4+ T cells sorted from blood. Subset meaning: CD45RA-negative fraction. The chain carries TRBV27 and TRBJ2-7; 9 bases line up with TRBD2. The CDR3 DNA is TGTGCCAGCAGGGCGGGAGGGACCTACGAGCAGTACTTC. It specifies CASRAGGTYEQYF.